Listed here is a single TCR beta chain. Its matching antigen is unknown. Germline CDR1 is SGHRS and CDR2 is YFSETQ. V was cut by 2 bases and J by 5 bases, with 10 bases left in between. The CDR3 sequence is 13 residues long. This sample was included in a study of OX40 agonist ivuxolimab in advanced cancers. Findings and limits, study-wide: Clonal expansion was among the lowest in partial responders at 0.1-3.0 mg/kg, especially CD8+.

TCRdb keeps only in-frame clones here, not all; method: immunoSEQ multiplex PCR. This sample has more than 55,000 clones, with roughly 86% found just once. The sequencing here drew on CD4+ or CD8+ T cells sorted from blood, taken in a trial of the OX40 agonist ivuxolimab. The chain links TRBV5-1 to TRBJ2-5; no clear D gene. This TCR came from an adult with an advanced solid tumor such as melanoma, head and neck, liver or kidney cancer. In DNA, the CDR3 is TGCGCCAGCAGCTTTGACCCATCGGAGACCCAGTACTTC. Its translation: CASSFDPSETQYF.